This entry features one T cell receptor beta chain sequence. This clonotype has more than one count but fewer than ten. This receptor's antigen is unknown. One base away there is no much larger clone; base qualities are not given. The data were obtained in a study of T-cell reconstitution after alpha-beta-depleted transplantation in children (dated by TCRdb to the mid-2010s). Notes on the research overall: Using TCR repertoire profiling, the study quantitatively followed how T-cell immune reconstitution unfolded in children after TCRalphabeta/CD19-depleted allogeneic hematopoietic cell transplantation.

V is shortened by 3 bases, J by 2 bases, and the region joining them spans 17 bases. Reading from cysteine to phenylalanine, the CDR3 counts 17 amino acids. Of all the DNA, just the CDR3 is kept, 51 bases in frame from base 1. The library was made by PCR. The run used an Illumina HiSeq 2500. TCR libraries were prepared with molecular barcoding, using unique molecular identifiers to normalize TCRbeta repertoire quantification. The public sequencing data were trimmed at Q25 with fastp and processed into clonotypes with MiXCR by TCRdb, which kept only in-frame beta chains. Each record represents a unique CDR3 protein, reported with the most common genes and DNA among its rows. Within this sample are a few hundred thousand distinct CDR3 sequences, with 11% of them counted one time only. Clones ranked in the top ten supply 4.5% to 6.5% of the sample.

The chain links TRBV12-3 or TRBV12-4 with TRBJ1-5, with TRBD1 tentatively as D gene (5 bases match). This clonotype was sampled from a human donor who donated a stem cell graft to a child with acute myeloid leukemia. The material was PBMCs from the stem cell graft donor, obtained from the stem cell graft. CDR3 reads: CASSFELGGRGNQPQHF. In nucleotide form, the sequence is TGTGCCAGCAGTTTTGAACTTGGGGGACGTGGCAATCAGCCCCAGCATTTT.